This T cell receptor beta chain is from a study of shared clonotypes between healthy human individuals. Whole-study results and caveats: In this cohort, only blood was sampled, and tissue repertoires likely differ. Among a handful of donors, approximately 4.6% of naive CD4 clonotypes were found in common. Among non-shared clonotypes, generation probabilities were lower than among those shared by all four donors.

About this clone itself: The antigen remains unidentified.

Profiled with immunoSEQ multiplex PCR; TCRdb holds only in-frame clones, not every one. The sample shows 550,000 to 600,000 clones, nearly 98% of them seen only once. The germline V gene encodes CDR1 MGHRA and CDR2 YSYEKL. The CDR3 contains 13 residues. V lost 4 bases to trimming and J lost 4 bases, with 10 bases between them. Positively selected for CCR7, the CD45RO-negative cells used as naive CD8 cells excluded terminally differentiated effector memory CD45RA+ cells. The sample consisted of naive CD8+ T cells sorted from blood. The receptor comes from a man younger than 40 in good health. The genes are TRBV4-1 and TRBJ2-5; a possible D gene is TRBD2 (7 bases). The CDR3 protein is CASSLGGLETQYF. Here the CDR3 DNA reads TGCGCCAGCAGCCTGGGGGGGCTAGAGACCCAGTACTTC.